The entry below gives a single TCR beta chain sequence along with its context. Original data processing: Estimation of nucleated cell counts relied on the amplification of reference gene primers. The repertoire was sequenced with immunoSEQ multiplex PCR; TCRdb's copy has only in-frame clones and lacks some. Clone size and the V and J calls come from that table; the DNA yielded D and trimming. The sample includes 150,000 to 200,000 clones, roughly four fifths of them seen just once. These data originate in a study of blood T cell repertoires in COVID-19. Study context: Samples taken during acute and convalescent COVID-19 were collected in the United States, Italy and Spain. PBMCs, B-cell-depleted T cells, or T cells provided the cDNA or gDNA that made up the material.

The V gene lost 4 bases and the J gene lost 4 bases, with 20 bases spanning the gap. CDR1 MNHEY and CDR2 SVGEGT come from the germline V gene. The CDR3 is 17 residues long. The receptor comes from an elderly woman with acute or convalescent COVID-19. The chain employs TRBV6-2 or TRBV6-3 and TRBJ2-1; D is possibly TRBD2 (6 bases). Sequenced sample: peripheral blood. CDR3 sequence reads: CASSSPEVLAVYNEQFF. The DNA of the CDR3 is TGTGCCAGCAGTTCCCCCGAGGTCTTAGCGGTATACAATGAGCAGTTCTTC.